This T cell receptor beta chain was recovered during a study of identifying expanded T cells in peripheral blood. The CDR3 totals 16 residues. V gave up 5 bases and J gave up 5 bases; unmatched junction bases: 8. Germline lookup yields CDR1 SGHNT and CDR2 YYREEE (reference sequence). TCRdb keeps only in-frame clones here, not all; method: immunoSEQ multiplex PCR. The sample lists 50,000 to 65,000 clones, around 86% seen once, with roughly 19% in the top ten. Notes on the study in general: Roughly two-week clone count variance significantly increased as total template count grew.

As concerns this clone: Its antigen is not identified.

This chain joins TRBV5-4 and TRBJ2-5, with 14 bases matching TRBD2. This TCR was sampled from a person between 18 and 75 years old in good health. Sequenced sample: blood. DNA for the CDR3: TGTGCCAGCAGGGGAGGGACTAGCGGGAGTTCGGAGACCCAGTACTTC. Protein sequence: CASRGGTSGSSETQYF.